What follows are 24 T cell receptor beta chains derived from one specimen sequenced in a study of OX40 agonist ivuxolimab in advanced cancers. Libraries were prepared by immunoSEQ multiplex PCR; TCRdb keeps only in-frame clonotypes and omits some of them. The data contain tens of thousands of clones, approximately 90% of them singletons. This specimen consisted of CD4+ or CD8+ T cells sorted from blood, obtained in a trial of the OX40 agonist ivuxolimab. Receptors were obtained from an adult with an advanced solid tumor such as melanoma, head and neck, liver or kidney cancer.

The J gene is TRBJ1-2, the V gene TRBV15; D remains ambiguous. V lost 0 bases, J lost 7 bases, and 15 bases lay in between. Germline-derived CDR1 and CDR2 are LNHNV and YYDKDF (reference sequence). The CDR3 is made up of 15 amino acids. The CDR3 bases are TGTGCCACCAGCAGAGAGGGTGCGAACCTTGGTGGCTACACCTTC. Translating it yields CATSREGANLGGYTF.

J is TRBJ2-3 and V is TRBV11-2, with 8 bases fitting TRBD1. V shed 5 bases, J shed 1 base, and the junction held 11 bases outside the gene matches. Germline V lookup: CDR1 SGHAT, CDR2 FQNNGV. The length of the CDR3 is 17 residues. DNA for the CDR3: TGTGCCAGCAGCGCCTGGGACAGGCCCACAGGCACAGATACGCAGTATTTT. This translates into CASSAWDRPTGTDTQYF.

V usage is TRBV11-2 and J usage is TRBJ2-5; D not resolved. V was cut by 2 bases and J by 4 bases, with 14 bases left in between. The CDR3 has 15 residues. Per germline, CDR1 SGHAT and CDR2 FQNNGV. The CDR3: CASSLQPASGETQYF. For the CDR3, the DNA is TGTGCCAGCAGCTTACAACCGGCCTCGGGAGAGACCCAGTACTTC.

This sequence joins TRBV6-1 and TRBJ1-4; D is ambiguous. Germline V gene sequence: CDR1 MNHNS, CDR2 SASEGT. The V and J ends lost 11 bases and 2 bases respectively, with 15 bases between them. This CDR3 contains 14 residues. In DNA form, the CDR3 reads TGTGCCTCCACAACTCCGGGGACTAATGAAAAACTGTTTTTT. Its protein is CASTTPGTNEKLFF.

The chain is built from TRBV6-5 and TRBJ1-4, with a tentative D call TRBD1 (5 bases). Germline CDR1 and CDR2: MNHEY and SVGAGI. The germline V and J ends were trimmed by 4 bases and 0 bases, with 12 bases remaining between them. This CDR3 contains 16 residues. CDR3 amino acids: CASSSTRQTTNEKLFF. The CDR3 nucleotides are TGTGCCAGCAGTTCGACCCGACAGACAACTAATGAAAAACTGTTTTTT.

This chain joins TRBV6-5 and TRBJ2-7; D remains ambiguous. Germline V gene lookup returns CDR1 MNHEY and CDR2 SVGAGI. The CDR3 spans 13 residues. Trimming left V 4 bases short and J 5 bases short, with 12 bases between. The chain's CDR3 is CASSFPPVDEQYF. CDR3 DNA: TGTGCCAGCAGTTTCCCTCCGGTAGACGAGCAGTACTTC.

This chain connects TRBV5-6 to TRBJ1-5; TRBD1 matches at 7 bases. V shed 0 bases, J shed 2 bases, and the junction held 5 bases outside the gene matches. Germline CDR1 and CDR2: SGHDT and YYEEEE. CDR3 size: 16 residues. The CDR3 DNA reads TGTGCCAGCAGCTTGGCGACAGGGCTGGGCAATCAGCCCCAGCATTTT. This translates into CASSLATGLGNQPQHF.

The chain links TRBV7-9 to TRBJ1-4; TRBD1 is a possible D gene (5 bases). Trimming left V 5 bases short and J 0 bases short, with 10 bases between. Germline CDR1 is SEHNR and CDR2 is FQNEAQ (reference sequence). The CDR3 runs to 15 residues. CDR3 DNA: TGTGCCAGCAGCCCCCGGGGCCCAACTAATGAAAAACTGTTTTTT. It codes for CASSPRGPTNEKLFF.

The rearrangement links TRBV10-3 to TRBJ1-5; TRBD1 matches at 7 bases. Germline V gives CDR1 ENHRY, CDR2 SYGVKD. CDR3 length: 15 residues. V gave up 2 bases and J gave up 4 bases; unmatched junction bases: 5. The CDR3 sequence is CAISELPTGNQPQHF. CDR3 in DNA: TGTGCCATCAGTGAGCTCCCGACAGGGAATCAGCCCCAGCATTTT.

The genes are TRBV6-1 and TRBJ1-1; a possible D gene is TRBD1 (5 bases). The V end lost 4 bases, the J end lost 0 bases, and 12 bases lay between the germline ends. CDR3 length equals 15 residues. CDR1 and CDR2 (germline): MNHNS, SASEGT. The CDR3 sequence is CASSAPGLMNTEAFF. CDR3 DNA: TGTGCCAGCAGTGCGCCGGGACTGATGAACACTGAAGCTTTCTTT.

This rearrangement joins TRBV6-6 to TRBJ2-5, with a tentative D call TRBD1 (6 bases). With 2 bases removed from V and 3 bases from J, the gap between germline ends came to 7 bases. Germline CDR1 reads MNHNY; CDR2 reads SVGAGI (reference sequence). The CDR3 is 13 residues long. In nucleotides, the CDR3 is TGTGCCAGCAGTTACACAGGGAAAGAGACCCAGTACTTC. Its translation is CASSYTGKETQYF.

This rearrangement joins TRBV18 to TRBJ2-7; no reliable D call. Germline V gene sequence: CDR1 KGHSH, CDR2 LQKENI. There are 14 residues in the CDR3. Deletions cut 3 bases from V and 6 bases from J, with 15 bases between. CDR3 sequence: CASSPSWTPSEQYF. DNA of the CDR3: TGTGCCAGCTCACCCTCGTGGACCCCTTCCGAGCAGTACTTC.

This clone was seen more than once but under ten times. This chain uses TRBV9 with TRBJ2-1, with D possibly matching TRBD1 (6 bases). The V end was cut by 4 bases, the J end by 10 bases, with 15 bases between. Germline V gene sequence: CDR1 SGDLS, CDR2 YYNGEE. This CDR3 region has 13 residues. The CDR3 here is CASSQGFRTEQFF. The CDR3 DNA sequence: TGTGCCAGCAGCCAGGGGTTCCGGACGGAGCAGTTCTTC.

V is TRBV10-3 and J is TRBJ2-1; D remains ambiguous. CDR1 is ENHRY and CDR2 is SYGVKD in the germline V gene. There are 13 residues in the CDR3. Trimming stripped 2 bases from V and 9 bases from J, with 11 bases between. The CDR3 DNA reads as TGTGCCATCAGTGAGCTAGTAGGTGGTGAGCAGTTCTTC. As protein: CAISELVGGEQFF.

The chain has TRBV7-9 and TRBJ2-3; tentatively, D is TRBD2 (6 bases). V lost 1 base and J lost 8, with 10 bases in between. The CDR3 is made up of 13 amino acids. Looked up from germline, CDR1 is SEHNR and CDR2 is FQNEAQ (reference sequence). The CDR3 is CASSLDLGGTQYF. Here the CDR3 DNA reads TGTGCCAGCAGCTTAGATCTGGGGGGTACGCAGTATTTT.

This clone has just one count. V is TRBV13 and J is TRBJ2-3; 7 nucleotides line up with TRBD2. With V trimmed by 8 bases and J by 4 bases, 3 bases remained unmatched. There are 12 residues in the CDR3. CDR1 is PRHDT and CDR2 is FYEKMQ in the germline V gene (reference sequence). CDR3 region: CASGGRADTQYF. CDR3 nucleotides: TGTGCCAGCGGGGGGAGGGCAGATACGCAGTATTTT.

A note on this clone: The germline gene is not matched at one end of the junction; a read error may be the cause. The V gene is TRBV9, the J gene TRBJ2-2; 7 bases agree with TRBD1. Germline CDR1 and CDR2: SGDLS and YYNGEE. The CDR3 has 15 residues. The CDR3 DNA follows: TGTGCCAGCAGCACCCAGGGACAGAACCCCGGGGAGCTGTTTTTT. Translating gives CASSTQGQNPGELFF.

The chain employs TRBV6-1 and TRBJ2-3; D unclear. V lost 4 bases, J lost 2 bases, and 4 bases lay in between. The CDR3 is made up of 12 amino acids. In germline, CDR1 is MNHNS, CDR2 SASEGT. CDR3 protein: CASSVATDTQYF. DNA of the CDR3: TGTGCCAGCAGTGTGGCCACAGATACGCAGTATTTT.

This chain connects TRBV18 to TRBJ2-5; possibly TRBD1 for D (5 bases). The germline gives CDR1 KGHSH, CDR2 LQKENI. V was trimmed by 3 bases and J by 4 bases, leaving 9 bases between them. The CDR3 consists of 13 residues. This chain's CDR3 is CASSPVGRETQYF. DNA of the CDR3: TGTGCCAGCTCACCGGTGGGGCGAGAGACCCAGTACTTC.

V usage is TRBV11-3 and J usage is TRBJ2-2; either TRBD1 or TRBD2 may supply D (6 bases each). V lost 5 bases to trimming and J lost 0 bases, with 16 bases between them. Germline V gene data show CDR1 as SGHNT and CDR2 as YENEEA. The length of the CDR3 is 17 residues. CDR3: CASSPGAGHANTGELFF. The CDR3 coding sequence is TGTGCCAGCAGCCCAGGGGCGGGGCACGCGAACACCGGGGAGCTGTTTTTT.

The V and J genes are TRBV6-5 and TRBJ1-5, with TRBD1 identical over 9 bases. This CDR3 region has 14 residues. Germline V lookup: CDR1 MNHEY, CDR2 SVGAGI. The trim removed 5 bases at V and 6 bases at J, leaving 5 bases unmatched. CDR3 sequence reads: CASSPGQGPQPQHF. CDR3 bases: TGTGCCAGCAGTCCGGGACAGGGCCCTCAGCCCCAGCATTTT.

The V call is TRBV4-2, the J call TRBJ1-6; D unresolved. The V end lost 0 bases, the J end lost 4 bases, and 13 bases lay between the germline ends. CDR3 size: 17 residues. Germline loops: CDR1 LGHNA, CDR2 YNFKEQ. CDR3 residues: CASSQDQTLGYNSPLHF. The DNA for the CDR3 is TGTGCCAGCAGCCAAGATCAGACTCTCGGGTATAATTCACCCCTCCACTTT.

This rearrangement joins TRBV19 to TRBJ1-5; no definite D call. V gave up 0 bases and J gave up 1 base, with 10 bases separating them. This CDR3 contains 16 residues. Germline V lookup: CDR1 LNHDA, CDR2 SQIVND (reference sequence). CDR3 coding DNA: TGTGCCAGTAGTATAGAAAACTTCAGGAGCAATCAGCCCCAGCATTTT. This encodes CASSIENFRSNQPQHF.

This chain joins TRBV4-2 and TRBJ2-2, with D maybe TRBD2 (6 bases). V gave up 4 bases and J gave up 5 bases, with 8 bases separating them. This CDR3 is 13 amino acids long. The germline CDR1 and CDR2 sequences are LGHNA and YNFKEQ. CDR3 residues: CASSRRGTGELFF. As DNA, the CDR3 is TGTGCCAGCAGCCGGCGGGGAACCGGGGAGCTGTTTTTT.